The 9 T cell receptor beta chains given below trace back to one sample, sequenced in a study of early T cells in non-severe SARS-CoV-2 infection. TCRdb redid the calling of the 5' RACE reads with MiXCR, one entry per CDR3 protein. The repertoire holds around 30,000 distinct CDR3 sequences, with 9% to 10% as singletons. The sequenced material came from whole blood. Receptors originate from an adult who was a healthcare worker with PCR-confirmed SARS-CoV-2 infection or an uninfected control (not recorded which).

This clonotype was seen a few times. The chain employs TRBV7-6 and TRBJ1-1; no firm D call. V was pared by 5 bases and J by 0 bases, with 4 bases between. From germline, CDR1 is SGHVS and CDR2 FNYEAQ. The CDR3 is 12 amino acids. Written as DNA, the CDR3 is TGTGCCAGCAGCCAACTGAACACTGAAGCTTTCTTT. Its translation is CASSQLNTEAFF.

This clonotype is medium-sized in the sample. The gene calls are TRBV18 and TRBJ2-7; TRBD1 or TRBD2 may be the D gene (5 bases each). This CDR3 contains 13 residues. The V gene lost 3 bases and the J gene lost 3 bases, with 9 bases spanning the gap. Per germline, CDR1 KGHSH and CDR2 LQKENI. DNA of the CDR3: TGTGCCAGCTCACCGGGGGTCTACTACGAGCAGTACTTC. It encodes CASSPGVYYEQYF.

This clonotype was seen ten or more times. V gene TRBV12-3 or TRBV12-4 combines with J gene TRBJ2-1; 10 bases are a match to TRBD2. This CDR3 is built from 15 residues. Unmatched junction bases numbered 4, after V lost 6 bases and J lost 2 bases. The CDR3 region has the DNA TGTGCCAGCAGGGTTAGCGGGGGGCCCTACAATGAGCAGTTCTTC. Translation gives CASRVSGGPYNEQFF.

This clonotype occurred a few times. The chain joins TRBV7-8 to TRBJ1-5; D possibly corresponds to TRBD1 (5 bases). CDR3 length: 17 amino acids. Germline V gene sequence: CDR1 SGHVS, CDR2 FQNEAQ. Trimming cost V 1 base and J 4 bases, with 17 bases left between them. The CDR3 loop reads CASSLENSRGFNQPQHF. The CDR3 DNA reads TGTGCCAGCAGCTTAGAGAACTCACGGGGGTTTAATCAGCCCCAGCATTTT. The whole variable domain, filled in from reference TRBV7-8 and TRBJ1-5, reads GAGVSQSPRYKVAKRGQDVALRCDPISGHVSLFWYQQALGQGPEFLTYFQNEAQLDKSGLPSDRFFAERPEGSVSTLKIQRTQQEDSAVYLCASSLENSRGFNQPQHFGDGTRLSIL.

Ten or more counts support this clonotype. This chain links TRBV7-9 with TRBJ1-1, with 7 bases that match TRBD1. The CDR3 covers 13 residues. Per the germline V gene, CDR1 is SEHNR and CDR2 is FQNEAQ (reference sequence). V lost 5 bases and J lost 6; bases outside the gene matches: 6. DNA for the CDR3: TGTGCCAGCAGCACCAGGACAGGCCCTGAAGCTTTCTTT. Translated, it gives CASSTRTGPEAFF. Supplemented by reference TRBV7-9 and TRBJ1-1, the full variable domain reads DTGVSQNPRHKITKRGQNVTFRCDPISEHNRLYWYRQTLGQGPEFLTYFQNEAQLEKSRLLSDRFSAERPKGSFSTLEIQRTEQGDSAMYLCASSTRTGPEAFFGQGTRLTVV.

In this sample, this clonotype turned up many times. The chain joins TRBV7-9 to TRBJ2-1, with D tentatively TRBD1 (5 bases). The V end lost 5 bases, the J end lost 6 bases, and 14 bases lay between the germline ends. The CDR3 is made up of 14 amino acids. CDR1 is SEHNR and CDR2 is FQNEAQ in the germline V gene (reference sequence). The CDR3 region has the DNA TGTGCCAGCAGCCTTACCCCAAGGGGCAATGAGCAGTTCTTC. It yields the protein CASSLTPRGNEQFF. Together with reference TRBV7-9 and TRBJ2-1, the CDR3 gives the full variable domain: DTGVSQNPRHKITKRGQNVTFRCDPISEHNRLYWYRQTLGQGPEFLTYFQNEAQLEKSRLLSDRFSAERPKGSFSTLEIQRTEQGDSAMYLCASSLTPRGNEQFFGPGTRLTVL.

This clonotype was observed at least ten times. The chain employs TRBV11-2 and TRBJ2-5; D ambiguous. The CDR3 totals 15 residues. V lost 5 bases and J lost 2, with 15 bases in between. CDR1 and CDR2 from the germline V gene are SGHAT and FQNNGV. This CDR3 is CASSRTVGIQETQYF. The CDR3 DNA follows: TGTGCCAGCAGCAGGACCGTGGGGATTCAAGAGACCCAGTACTTC. Supplemented by reference TRBV11-2 and TRBJ2-5, the full variable domain reads EAGVAQSPRYKIIEKRQSVAFWCNPISGHATLYWYQQILGQGPKLLIQFQNNGVVDDSQLPKDRFSAERLKGVDSTLKIQPAKLEDSAVYLCASSRTVGIQETQYFGPGTRLLVL.

Many counts were recorded for this clonotype. The chain combines TRBV7-2 with TRBJ1-1; D gene uncertain. This CDR3 spans 14 amino acids. V dropped 2 bases and J dropped 1 base, with 8 bases sitting between them. The germline CDR1 and CDR2 sequences are SGHTA and FQGNSA. CDR3 nucleotides: TGTGCCAGCAGCTTAAGACGAGGGAACACTGAAGCTTTCTTT. The encoded protein is CASSLRRGNTEAFF.

There are many counts of this clonotype. The rearrangement links TRBV30 to TRBJ1-3; D call uncertain. Deletions cut 0 bases from V and 0 bases from J, with 9 bases between. CDR3 size: 15 residues. CDR1 and CDR2 from the germline V gene are GTSNPN and SVGIG (reference sequence). The CDR3 spells CAWSVPGSSGNTIYF. The CDR3 region has the DNA TGTGCCTGGAGTGTACCCGGCAGCTCTGGAAACACCATATATTTT.